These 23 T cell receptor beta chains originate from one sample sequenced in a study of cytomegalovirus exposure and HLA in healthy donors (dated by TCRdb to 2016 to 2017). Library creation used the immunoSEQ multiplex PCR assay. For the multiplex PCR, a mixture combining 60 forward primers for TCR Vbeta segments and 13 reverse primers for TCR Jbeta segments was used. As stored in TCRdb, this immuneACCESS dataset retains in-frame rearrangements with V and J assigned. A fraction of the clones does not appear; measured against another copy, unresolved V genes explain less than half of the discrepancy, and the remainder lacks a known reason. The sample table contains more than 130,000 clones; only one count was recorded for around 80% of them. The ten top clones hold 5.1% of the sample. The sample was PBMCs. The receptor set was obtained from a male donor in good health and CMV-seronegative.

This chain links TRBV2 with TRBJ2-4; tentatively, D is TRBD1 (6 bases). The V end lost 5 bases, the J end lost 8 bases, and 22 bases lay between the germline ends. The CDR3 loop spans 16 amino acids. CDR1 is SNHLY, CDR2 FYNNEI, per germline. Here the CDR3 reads CASSRGGGESKDIQYF. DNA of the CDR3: TGTGCCAGCAGTCGAGGGGGTGGGGAATCCAAGGACATTCAGTACTTC.

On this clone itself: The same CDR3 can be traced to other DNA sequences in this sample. As DNA, the CDR3 is TGTGCCAGCAGTTCCCCCGGGACAGGGGGCGTTGGCTACACCTTC. As protein: CASSSPGTGGVGYTF. V is TRBV28 and J is TRBJ1-2, with TRBD1 matching 12 bases. This CDR3 contains 15 residues. From germline, CDR1 is MDHEN and CDR2 SYDVKM. V lost 4 bases to trimming and J lost 7 bases; unmatched junction nucleotides: 7.

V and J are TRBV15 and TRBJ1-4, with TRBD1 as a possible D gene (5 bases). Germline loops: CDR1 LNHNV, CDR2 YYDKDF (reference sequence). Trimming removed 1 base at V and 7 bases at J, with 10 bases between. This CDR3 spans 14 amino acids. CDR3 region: CATSRGQGGEKLFF. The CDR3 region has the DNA TGTGCCACCAGCAGAGGCCAGGGTGGTGAAAAACTGTTTTTT.

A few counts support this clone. The DNA for the CDR3 is TGTGCCAGCAGCAGAGGCGGGGGGACATCCTACGAGCAGTACTTC. This sequence encodes CASSRGGGTSYEQYF. The V call is TRBV28, the J call TRBJ2-7; 8 bases fit TRBD2. The germline CDR1 and CDR2 sequences are MDHEN and SYDVKM. This CDR3 comprises 15 residues. The junction had 8 bases not matched to a gene; V was cut back by 6 bases and J by 1 base.

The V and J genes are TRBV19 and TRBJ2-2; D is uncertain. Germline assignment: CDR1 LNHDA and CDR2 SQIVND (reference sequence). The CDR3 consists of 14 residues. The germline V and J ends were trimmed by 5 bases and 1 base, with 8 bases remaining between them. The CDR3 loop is CASSLAGNTGELFF. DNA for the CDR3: TGTGCCAGTAGTCTCGCAGGGAACACCGGGGAGCTGTTTTTT.

The CDR3: CASSLLGTAYEQYF. The CDR3 coding sequence is TGTGCCAGCAGTTTATTGGGGACAGCTTACGAGCAGTACTTC. The chain has TRBV28 and TRBJ2-7; 7 bases are a match to TRBD1. V was pared by 1 base and J by 4 bases, with 4 bases of the junction left unmatched. CDR1 MDHEN and CDR2 SYDVKM come from the germline V gene. The CDR3 is 14 amino acids.

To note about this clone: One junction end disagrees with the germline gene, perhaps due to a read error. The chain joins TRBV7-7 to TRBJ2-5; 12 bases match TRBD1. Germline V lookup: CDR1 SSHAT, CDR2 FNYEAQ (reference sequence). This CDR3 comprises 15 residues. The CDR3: CASSPGQGAWETQYF. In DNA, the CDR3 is TGTGCTAGCAGCCCGGGACAGGGGGCTTGGGAGACCCAGTACTTC. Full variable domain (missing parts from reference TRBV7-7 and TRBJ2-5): GAGVSQSPRYKVTKRGQDVTLRCDPISSHATLYWYQQALGQGPEFLTYFNYEAQPDKSGLPSDRFSAERPEGSISTLTIQRTEQRDSAMYRCASSPGQGAWETQYFGPGTRLLVL.

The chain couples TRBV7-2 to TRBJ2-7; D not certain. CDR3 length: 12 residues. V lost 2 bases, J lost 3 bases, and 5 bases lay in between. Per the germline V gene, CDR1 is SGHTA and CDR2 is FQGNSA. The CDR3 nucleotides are TGTGCCAGCAGCTTAAATATCTACGAGCAGTACTTC. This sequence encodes CASSLNIYEQYF.

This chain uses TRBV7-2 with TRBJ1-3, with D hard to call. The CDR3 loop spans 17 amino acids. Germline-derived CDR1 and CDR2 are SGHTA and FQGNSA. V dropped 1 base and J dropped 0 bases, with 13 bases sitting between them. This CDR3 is CASSLVSQISSGNTIYF. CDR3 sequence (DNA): TGTGCCAGCAGCTTAGTAAGTCAGATATCCTCTGGAAACACCATATATTTT.

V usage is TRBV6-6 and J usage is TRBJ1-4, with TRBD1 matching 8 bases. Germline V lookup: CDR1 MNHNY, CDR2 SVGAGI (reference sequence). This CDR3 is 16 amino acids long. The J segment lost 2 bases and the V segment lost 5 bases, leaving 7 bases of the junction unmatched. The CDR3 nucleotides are TGTGCCAGCAGTGGGCCATCAGGGGGCACTAATGAAAAACTGTTTTTT. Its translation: CASSGPSGGTNEKLFF.

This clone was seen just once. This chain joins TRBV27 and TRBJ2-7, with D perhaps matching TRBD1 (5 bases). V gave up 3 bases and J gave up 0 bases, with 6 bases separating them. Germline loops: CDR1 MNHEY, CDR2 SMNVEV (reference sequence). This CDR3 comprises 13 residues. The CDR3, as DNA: TGTGCCAGCAGTTTTCAGGGCTCCTACGAGCAGTACTTC. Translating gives CASSFQGSYEQYF.

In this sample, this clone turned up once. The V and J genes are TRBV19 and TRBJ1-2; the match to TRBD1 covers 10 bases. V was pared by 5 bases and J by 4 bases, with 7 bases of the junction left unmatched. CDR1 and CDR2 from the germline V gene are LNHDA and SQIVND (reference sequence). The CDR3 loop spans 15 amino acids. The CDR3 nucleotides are TGTGCCAGTAGTTCCGGGACAGGGGACGTCTATGGCTACACCTTC. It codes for CASSSGTGDVYGYTF.

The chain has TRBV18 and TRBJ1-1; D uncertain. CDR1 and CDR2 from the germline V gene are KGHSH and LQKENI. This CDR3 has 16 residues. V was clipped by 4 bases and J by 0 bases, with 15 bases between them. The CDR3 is CASSRREGLLNTEAFF. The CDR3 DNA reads TGTGCCAGCTCACGGCGGGAAGGGCTTTTGAACACTGAAGCTTTCTTT.

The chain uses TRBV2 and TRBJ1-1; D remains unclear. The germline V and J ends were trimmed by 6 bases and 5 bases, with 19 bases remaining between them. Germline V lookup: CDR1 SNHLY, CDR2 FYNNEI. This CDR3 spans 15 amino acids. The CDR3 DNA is TGTGCCAGCAGCGCTCTCCTGAACAGTAGGACTGAAGCTTTCTTT. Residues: CASSALLNSRTEAFF.

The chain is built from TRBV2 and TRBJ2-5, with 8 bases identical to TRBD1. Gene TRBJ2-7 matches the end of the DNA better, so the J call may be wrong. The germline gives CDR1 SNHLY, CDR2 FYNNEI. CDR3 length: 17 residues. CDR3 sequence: CASKIGSGQGNSYEQYF. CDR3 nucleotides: TGTGCCAGCAAAATTGGGTCCGGACAGGGTAACTCCTACGAGCAGTACTTC.

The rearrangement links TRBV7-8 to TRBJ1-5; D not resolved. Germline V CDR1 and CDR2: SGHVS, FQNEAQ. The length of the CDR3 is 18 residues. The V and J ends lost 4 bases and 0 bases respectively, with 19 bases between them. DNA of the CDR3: TGTGCCAGCAGCTCCAATCCTAGAGGGCCGGTTAGCAATCAGCCCCAGCATTTT. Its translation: CASSSNPRGPVSNQPQHF.

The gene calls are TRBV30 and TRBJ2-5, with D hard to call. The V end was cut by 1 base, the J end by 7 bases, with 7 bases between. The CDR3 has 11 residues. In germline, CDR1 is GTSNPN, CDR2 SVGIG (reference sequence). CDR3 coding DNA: TGTGCCTGGAGTGAAGGAGTGACCCAGTACTTC. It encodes CAWSEGVTQYF.

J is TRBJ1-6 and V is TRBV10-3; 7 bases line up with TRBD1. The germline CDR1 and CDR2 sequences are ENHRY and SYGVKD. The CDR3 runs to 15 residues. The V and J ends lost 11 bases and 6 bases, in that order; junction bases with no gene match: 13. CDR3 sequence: CASGTATWGNSPLHF. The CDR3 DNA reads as TGTGCCTCCGGGACAGCTACATGGGGTAATTCACCCCTCCACTTT.

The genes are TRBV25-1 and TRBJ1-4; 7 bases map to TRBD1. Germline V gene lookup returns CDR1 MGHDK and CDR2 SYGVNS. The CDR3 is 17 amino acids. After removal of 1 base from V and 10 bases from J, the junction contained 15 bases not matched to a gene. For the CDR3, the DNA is TGTGCCAGCAGTGAATCCCCGGTAACAGGGGTCGTAGGAAAACTGTTTTTT. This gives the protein CASSESPVTGVVGKLFF.

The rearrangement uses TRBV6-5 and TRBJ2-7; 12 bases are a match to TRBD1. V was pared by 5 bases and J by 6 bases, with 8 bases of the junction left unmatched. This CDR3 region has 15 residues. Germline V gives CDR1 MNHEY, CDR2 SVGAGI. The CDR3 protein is CASSVPGTGGGEQYF. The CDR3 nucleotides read TGTGCCAGCAGTGTACCCGGGACAGGGGGCGGCGAGCAGTACTTC.

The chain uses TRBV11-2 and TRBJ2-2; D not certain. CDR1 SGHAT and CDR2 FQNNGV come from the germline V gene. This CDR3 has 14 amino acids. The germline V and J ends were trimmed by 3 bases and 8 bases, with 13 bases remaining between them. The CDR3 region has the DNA TGTGCCAGCAGCTTTAGGTCAGGTTTGGGGGAGCTGTTTTTT. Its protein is CASSFRSGLGELFF.

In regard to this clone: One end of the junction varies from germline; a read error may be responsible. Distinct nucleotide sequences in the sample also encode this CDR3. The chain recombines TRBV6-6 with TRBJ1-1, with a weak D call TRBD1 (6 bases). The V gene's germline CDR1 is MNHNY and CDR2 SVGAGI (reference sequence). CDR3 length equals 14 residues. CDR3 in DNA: TGTGCCAGCAGTTTCTGGGACAAGAACACCGAAGCTTTCTTT. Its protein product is CASSFWDKNTEAFF.

The CDR3 DNA sequence: TGCGCCAGCAGCGAGGGACAGGTAGGGAGGAATGAGCAGTTCTTC. Translating it yields CASSEGQVGRNEQFF. The genes are TRBV5-1 and TRBJ2-1; TRBD1 aligns across 8 bases. Unmatched junction bases numbered 10, after V lost 4 bases and J lost 7 bases. Per the germline V gene, CDR1 is SGHRS and CDR2 is YFSETQ. The CDR3 totals 15 residues.